Following are 6 T cell receptor beta chains from one sample sequenced in a study of long-term antiretroviral therapy in people with HIV. Run at survey level, the immunoSEQ assay was version v3.0. Sequencing used immunoSEQ multiplex PCR; TCRdb keeps in-frame clones, though not all of them. The repertoire consists of roughly 5,700 clones, with approximately 78% occurring once and the leading ten covering roughly 10%. This sample comprised unsorted PBMCs, obtained 1.8 years before starting antiretroviral therapy. These receptors originate from a man aged 35-49 years with HIV.

This clone was counted a single time. J is TRBJ2-2 and V is TRBV29-1; 13 nucleotides align to TRBD2. The germline V gene has CDR1 SQVTM and CDR2 ANQGSEA. The CDR3 loop spans 15 amino acids. The junction had 8 bases not matched to a gene; V was cut back by 6 bases and J by 7 bases. CDR3 in amino acids: CSVVGLAGDSGELFF. The CDR3 DNA reads as TGCAGCGTCGTCGGACTAGCGGGAGATAGCGGGGAGCTGTTTTTT.

The rearrangement links TRBV10-3 to TRBJ1-1, with D unclear. Germline CDR1 and CDR2: ENHRY and SYGVKD. Trimming shortened V by 0 bases and J by 4 bases, and 6 bases separated the two germline ends. The CDR3 totals 13 residues. The CDR3 region has the DNA TGTGCCATCAGTGAGTCGCCGGCCACTGAAGCTTTCTTT. Amino acid sequence: CAISESPATEAFF.

This clone was picked up one time. This rearrangement joins TRBV9 to TRBJ1-4; D gene unclear. V was trimmed by 0 bases and J by 14 bases, leaving 14 bases between them. This CDR3 is 13 amino acids long. CDR1 SGDLS and CDR2 YYNGEE come from the germline V gene. In DNA form, the CDR3 reads TGTGCCAGCAGCGTAGACGGCCTTGGGTTGCTGTTTTTT. Translation gives CASSVDGLGLLFF.

This clone came up once. The V and J genes are TRBV25-1 and TRBJ2-3; 14 bases match TRBD2. With V trimmed by 6 bases and J by 6 bases, 5 bases remained unmatched. CDR1 MGHDK and CDR2 SYGVNS come from the germline V gene. The CDR3 sequence is 15 residues long. The CDR3 here is CASSGTSGGLDTQYF. For the CDR3, the DNA is TGTGCCAGCAGCGGGACTAGCGGGGGTTTGGATACGCAGTATTTT.

The CDR3 DNA sequence: TGTGCCAGCAGCTTAGATGAGCGGGAAACGGGGACAGATACGCAGTATTTT. Translating it yields CASSLDERETGTDTQYF. The rearrangement uses TRBV7-9 and TRBJ2-3; 7 nucleotides line up with TRBD2. The CDR3 sequence is 17 residues long. Germline CDR1 SEHNR, CDR2 FQNEAQ (reference sequence). Trimming removed 1 base from V and 3 bases from J; junction bases left unmatched: 10. Variable domain in full (rest from reference TRBV7-9 and TRBJ2-3): DTGVSQNPRHKITKRGQNVTFRCDPISEHNRLYWYRQTLGQGPEFLTYFQNEAQLEKSRLLSDRFSAERPKGSFSTLEIQRTEQGDSAMYLCASSLDERETGTDTQYFGPGTRLTVL.

This chain connects TRBV27 to TRBJ2-2; possibly TRBD2 for D (5 bases). The germline CDR1 and CDR2 sequences are MNHEY and SMNVEV (reference sequence). Trimming pared 5 bases from V and 8 bases from J, leaving 12 bases between. The CDR3 is 13 residues long. The CDR3, as DNA: TGTGCCAGCAGTCGCAGGAGGTTGGGGGAGCTGTTTTTT. Residues: CASSRRRLGELFF.